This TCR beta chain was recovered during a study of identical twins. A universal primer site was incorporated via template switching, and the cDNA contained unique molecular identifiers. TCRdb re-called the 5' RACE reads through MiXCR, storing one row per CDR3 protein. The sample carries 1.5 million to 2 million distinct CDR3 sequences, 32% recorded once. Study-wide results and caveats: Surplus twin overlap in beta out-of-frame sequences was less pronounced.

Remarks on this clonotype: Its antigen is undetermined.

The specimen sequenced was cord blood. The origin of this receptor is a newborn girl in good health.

CDR3 bases: TGTGCCAGCAGGAACAAGGCCCTCCTTGGACAGTACTTC. Translated: CASRNKALLGQYF. The chain employs TRBV28 and TRBJ2-5; no clear D gene. The CDR3 contains 13 residues. The V end lost 6 bases, the J end lost 11 bases, and 19 bases lay between the germline ends. The germline gives CDR1 MDHEN, CDR2 SYDVKM.